The present TCR beta chain was sequenced within a study of blood T cell repertoires in COVID-19. About the research overall: In each case, the material was cDNA or gDNA derived from T cells, B-cell-depleted T cells, or PBMCs.

This table comes from immunoSEQ multiplex PCR, and its TCRdb copy is limited to in-frame clones, with some not included. In the table there are some 520,000 clones, about 88% of which are singletons. Trimming shortened V by 5 bases and J by 6 bases, and 9 bases separated the two germline ends. Germline lookup yields CDR1 SNHLY and CDR2 FYNNEI. CDR3 length equals 12 residues. The sample holds one count of this clone. This chain connects TRBV2 to TRBJ2-3, with D possibly matching TRBD1 (5 bases). Specimen: peripheral blood. The receptor was derived from a man younger than 35 with COVID-19, enrolled during active disease. The CDR3 bases are TGTGCCAGCAGTATGGGGCTGGATACGCAGTATTTT. Protein sequence: CASSMGLDTQYF.